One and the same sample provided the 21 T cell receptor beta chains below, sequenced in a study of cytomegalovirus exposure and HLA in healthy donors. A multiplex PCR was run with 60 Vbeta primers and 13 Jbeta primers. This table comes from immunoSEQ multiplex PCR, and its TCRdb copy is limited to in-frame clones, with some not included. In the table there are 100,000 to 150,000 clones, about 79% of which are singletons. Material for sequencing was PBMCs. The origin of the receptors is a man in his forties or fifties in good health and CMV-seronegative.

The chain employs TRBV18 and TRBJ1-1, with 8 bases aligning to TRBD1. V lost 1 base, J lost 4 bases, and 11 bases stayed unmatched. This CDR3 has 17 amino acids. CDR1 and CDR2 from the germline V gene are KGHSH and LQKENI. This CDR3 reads CASSPQPGQVVSTEAFF. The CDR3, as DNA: TGTGCCAGCTCACCACAACCGGGACAGGTGGTTAGCACTGAAGCTTTCTTT.

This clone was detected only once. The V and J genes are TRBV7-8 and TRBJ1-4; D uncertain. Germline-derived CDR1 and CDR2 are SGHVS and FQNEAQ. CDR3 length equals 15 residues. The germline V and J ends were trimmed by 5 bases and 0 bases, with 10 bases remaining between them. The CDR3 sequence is CASSHGYSTNEKLFF. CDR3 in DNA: TGTGCCAGCAGCCACGGTTACTCAACTAATGAAAAACTGTTTTTT.

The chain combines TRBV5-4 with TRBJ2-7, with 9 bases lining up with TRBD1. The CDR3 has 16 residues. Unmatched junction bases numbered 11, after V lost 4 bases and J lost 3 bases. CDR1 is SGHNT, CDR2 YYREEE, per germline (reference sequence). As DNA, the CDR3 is TGTGCCAGCAGCCGGGGAAGGGACAGGGACGACTACGAGCAGTACTTC. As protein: CASSRGRDRDDYEQYF.

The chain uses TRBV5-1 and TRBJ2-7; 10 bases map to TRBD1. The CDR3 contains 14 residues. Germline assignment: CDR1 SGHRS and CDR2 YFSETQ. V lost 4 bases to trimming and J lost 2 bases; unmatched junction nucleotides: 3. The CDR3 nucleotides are TGCGCCAGCAGCATGGACAGGGGGGCCTACGAGCAGTACTTC. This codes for CASSMDRGAYEQYF.

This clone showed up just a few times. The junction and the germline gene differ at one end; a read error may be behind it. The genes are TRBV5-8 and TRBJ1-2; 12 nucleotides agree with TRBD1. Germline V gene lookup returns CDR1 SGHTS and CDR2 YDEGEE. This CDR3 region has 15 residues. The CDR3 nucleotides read TGCGCCAGCAGCCAAGGCGGGACAGGGGGCAATGGCTACACCTTC. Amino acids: CASSQGGTGGNGYTF.

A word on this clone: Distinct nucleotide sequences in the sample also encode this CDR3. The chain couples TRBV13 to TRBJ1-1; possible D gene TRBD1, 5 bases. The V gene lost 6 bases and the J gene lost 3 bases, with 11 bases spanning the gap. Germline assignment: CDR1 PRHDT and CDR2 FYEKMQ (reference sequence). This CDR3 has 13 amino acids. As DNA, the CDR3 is TGTGCCAGCAGTTGGGGGGGGGACACTGAAGCTTTCTTT. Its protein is CASSWGGDTEAFF.

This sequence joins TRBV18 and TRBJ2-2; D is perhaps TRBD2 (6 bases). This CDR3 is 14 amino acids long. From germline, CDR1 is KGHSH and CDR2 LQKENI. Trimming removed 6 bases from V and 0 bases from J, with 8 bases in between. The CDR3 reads CASSERANTGELFF. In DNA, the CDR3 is TGTGCCAGCTCTGAGCGGGCGAACACCGGGGAGCTGTTTTTT.

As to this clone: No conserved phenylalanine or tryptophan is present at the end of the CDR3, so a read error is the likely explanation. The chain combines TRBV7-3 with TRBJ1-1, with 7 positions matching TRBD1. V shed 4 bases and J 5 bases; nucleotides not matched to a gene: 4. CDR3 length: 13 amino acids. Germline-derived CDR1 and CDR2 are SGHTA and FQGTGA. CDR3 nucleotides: TGTGCCAGCAGCTGGGACAGACGAACTGAAGCTTTCGTT. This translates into CASSWDRRTEAFV.

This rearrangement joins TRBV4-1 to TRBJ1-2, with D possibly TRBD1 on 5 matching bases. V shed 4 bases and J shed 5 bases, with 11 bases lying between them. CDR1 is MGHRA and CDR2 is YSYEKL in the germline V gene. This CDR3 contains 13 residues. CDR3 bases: TGCGCCAGCAGCCGGGGCGAGTCTTATGGCTACACCTTC. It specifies CASSRGESYGYTF.

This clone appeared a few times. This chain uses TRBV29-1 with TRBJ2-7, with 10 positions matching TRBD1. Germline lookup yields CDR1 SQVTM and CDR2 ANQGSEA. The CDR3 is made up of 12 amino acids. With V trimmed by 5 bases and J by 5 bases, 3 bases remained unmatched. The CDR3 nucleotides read TGCAGCGTTACCGGGACAGGGGACGAGCAGTACTTC. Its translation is CSVTGTGDEQYF.

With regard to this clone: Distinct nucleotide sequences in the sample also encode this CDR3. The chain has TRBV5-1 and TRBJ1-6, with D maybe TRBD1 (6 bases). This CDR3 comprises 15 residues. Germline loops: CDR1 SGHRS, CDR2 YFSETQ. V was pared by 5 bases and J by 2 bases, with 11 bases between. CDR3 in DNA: TGCGCCAGCAGGACCACAGGGACCTATAATTCACCCCTCCACTTT. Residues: CASRTTGTYNSPLHF.

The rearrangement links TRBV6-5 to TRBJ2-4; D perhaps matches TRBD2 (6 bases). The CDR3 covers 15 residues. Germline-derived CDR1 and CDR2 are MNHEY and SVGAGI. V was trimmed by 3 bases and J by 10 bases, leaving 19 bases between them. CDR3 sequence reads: CASSYSGSGRGIQYF. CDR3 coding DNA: TGTGCCAGCAGTTATTCCGGATCCGGCCGGGGGATTCAGTACTTC.

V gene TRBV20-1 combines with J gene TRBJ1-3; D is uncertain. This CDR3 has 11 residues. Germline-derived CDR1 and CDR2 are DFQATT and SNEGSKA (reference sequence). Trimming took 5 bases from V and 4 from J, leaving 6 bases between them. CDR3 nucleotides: TGCAGTGCTCGGGGAGGAAACACCATATATTTT. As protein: CSARGGNTIYF.

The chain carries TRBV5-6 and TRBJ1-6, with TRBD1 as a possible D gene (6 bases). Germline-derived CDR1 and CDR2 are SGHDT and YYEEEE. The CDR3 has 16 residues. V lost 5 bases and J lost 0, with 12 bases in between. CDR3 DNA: TGTGCCAGCAGAGACAGGCATAGCTCCTATAATTCACCCCTCCACTTT. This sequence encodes CASRDRHSSYNSPLHF.

The CDR3 nucleotides read TGTGCCTGGAGCGATAATGGTAGGGGAAGGTACGAGCAGTACTTC. It codes for CAWSDNGRGRYEQYF. V and J are TRBV30 and TRBJ2-7, with a possible D match to TRBD1 (5 bases). This CDR3 comprises 15 residues. The germline CDR1 and CDR2 sequences are GTSNPN and SVGIG (reference sequence). V was cut by 3 bases and J by 4 bases, with 19 bases left in between.

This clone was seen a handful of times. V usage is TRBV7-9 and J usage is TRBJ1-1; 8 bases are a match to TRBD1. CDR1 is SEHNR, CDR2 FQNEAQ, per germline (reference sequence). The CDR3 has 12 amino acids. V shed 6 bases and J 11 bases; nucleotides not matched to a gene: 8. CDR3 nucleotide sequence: TGTGCCAGCAGTTATTTGACAGGGGAGGCTTTCTTT. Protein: CASSYLTGEAFF. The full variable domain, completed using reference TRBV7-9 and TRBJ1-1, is DTGVSQNPRHKITKRGQNVTFRCDPISEHNRLYWYRQTLGQGPEFLTYFQNEAQLEKSRLLSDRFSAERPKGSFSTLEIQRTEQGDSAMYLCASSYLTGEAFFGQGTRLTVV.

The CDR3 DNA reads TGCGCCAGCAGCTTGGGCCAGACTGAAGAGACCCAGTACTTC. Its translation: CASSLGQTEETQYF. The chain has TRBV5-1 and TRBJ2-5; no firm D call. The V end lost 0 bases, the J end lost 3 bases, and 9 bases lay between the germline ends. Looked up from germline, CDR1 is SGHRS and CDR2 is YFSETQ. The CDR3 is made up of 14 amino acids.

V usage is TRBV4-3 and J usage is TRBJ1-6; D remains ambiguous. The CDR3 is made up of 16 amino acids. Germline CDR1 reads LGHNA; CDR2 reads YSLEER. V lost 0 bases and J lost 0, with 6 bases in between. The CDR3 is CASSQEYSSYNSPLHF. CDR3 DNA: TGCGCCAGCAGCCAAGAGTACAGCTCCTATAATTCACCCCTCCACTTT.

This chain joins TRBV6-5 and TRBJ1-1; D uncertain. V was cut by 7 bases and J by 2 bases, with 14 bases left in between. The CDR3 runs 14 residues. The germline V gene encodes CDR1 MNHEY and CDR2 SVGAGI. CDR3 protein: CASKVARPNTEAFF. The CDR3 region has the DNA TGTGCCAGCAAGGTTGCCAGGCCTAACACTGAAGCTTTCTTT.

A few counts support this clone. The CDR3 loop reads CSARVTEAFF. DNA of the CDR3: TGCAGTGCCAGGGTTACTGAAGCTTTCTTT. The rearrangement links TRBV20-1 to TRBJ1-1; D is possibly TRBD1 (5 bases). The CDR3 loop spans 10 amino acids. Germline lookup yields CDR1 DFQATT and CDR2 SNEGSKA (reference sequence). V was clipped by 6 bases and J by 5 bases, with 7 bases between them.

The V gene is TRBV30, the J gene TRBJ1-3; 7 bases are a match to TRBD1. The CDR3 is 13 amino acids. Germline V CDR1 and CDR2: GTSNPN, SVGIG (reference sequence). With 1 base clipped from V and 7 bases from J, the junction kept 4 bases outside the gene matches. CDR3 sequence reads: CAWSGQGVNTIYF. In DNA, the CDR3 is TGTGCCTGGAGTGGACAGGGAGTGAACACCATATATTTT.